The T cell receptor (beta chain) under discussion was sequenced for a study of CD4+ T cells in melanoma. The assay was immunoSEQ multiplex PCR, and TCRdb's table has in-frame clones only and misses some. The table records over 8,000 clones, about 71% of them present only once. CDR1 is MNHNY, CDR2 SVGAGI, per germline (reference sequence). The length of the CDR3 is 14 residues. Between the trimmed V and J ends, which lost 7 bases and 6 bases, there was a span of 18 bases. Of note for this clone: The antigen remains undetermined.

Study-wide results and limits: Diverse differentiation states were reported for melanoma neoantigen-specific CD4+ T cells. A reported correlation linked neoantigen-specific CD4+ T cells to CD8+, macrophage and B cell function.

Sequenced: cells from a culture (not recorded whether cultured in vitro). The receptor was derived from a human donor with melanoma. V is TRBV6-6 and J is TRBJ1-1, with a tentative D call TRBD1 (6 bases). CDR3 bases: TGTGCCAGCAATACACAGGGAGGCTTATCTGAAGCTTTCTTT. It codes for CASNTQGGLSEAFF.